The entry below gives a single TCR beta chain sequence along with its context. Its specificity is unknown. This specimen comes from a study of shared clonotypes between healthy human individuals. Study-level background: Participating donors consisted of a couple of women and a few men aged 18 to 49.

The V gene lost 4 bases and the J gene lost 8 bases, with 18 bases spanning the gap. This CDR3 has 15 residues. Germline CDR1 SGHVS, CDR2 FQNEAQ. Several immunoSEQ plates held equal portions of the genomic DNA taken from each subset. This table comes from immunoSEQ multiplex PCR, and its TCRdb copy is limited to in-frame clones, with some not included. The sample holds a few million clones, less than 95% seen once. Study-wide points: Across subsets, estimated richness was generally greater for naive than for memory populations. Depth was large, yet rarefaction showed that sorted-subset sequencing was incomplete.

Sequenced: naive CD4+ T cells from PBMCs. Documented subset: CD45RA+ positively selected. V usage is TRBV7-8 and J usage is TRBJ2-4; TRBD2 is a possible D gene (6 bases). This receptor was identified in a man between 18 and 29 years old in good health. Some clones in this sample may be carry-over from other donors' samples. The CDR3 DNA reads TGTGCCAGCAGCTCGATAGCGGCCCCGGAAGACATTCAGTACTTC. It is translated as CASSSIAAPEDIQYF.